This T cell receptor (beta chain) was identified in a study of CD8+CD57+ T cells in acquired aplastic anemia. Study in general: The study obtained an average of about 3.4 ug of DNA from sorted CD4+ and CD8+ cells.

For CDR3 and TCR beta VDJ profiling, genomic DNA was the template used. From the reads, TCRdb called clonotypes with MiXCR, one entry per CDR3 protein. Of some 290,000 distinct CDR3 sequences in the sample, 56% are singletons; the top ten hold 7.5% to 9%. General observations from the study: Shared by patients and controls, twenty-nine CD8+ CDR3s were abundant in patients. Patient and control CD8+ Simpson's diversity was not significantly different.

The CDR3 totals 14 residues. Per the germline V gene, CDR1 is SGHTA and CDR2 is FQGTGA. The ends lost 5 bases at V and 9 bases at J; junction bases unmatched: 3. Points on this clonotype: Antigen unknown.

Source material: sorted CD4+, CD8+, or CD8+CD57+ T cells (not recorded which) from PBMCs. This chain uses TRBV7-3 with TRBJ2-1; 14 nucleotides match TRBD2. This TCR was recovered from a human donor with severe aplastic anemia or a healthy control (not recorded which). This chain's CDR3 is CASSEGLAGVEQFF. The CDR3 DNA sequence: TGTGCCAGCAGCGAGGGACTAGCGGGAGTTGAGCAGTTCTTC.